These 21 T cell receptor beta chains were sequenced from one sample in a study of CD4 T cells in relation to SARS-CoV-2 and coronaviruses. CD4+ T cells from unexposed donors were obtained before the COVID-19 pandemic (2011-2018). CD4+ T cells were isolated from the cells after 10 days of culture. Produced via immunoSEQ multiplex PCR; TCRdb's table is partial and in-frame only. The sample holds around 15,000 clones, nearly 85% seen once. No antigens are known for them. The material sequenced was CD4+ T cells from PBMCs, cultured in vitro. Every receptor here comes from a human donor in good health.

V is TRBV7-6 and J is TRBJ1-3; D is unclear. V was trimmed by 0 bases and J by 0 bases, leaving 9 bases between them. CDR1 and CDR2 (germline): SGHVS, FNYEAQ. This CDR3 has 16 amino acids. In nucleotides, the CDR3 is TGTGCCAGCAGCTTAGCGGGCAGACTCTCTGGAAACACCATATATTTT. Residues: CASSLAGRLSGNTIYF.

The CDR3 reads CASSVASGRATDTQYF. Here the CDR3 DNA reads TGTGCCAGCAGCGTCGCTAGCGGGAGGGCCACAGATACGCAGTATTTT. The chain carries TRBV9 and TRBJ2-3, with 12 bases identical to TRBD2. V lost 2 bases and J lost 2; bases outside the gene matches: 3. This CDR3 is 16 amino acids long. Germline V CDR1 and CDR2: SGDLS, YYNGEE.

V usage is TRBV5-8 and J usage is TRBJ2-5; D possibly corresponds to TRBD1 (5 bases). The CDR3 totals 14 residues. Germline loops: CDR1 SGHTS, CDR2 YDEGEE. Trimming removed 0 bases at V and 4 bases at J, with 10 bases between. The CDR3, as DNA: TGTGCCAGCAGCTTGGGGACAAATTCAGAGACCCAGTACTTC. Its protein product is CASSLGTNSETQYF.

The rearrangement uses TRBV25-1 and TRBJ2-1; 11 positions agree with TRBD2. The CDR3 extends over 17 amino acids. The germline V gene encodes CDR1 MGHDK and CDR2 SYGVNS. This chain's CDR3 is CAAGRTSGRSSYNEQFF. CDR3 DNA sequence: TGTGCGGCGGGGCGAACTAGCGGGAGAAGCTCCTACAATGAGCAGTTCTTC.

The chain uses TRBV9 and TRBJ2-7; 8 bases are shared with TRBD1. The germline CDR1 and CDR2 sequences are SGDLS and YYNGEE. This CDR3 comprises 13 residues. V lost 7 bases and J lost 3; bases outside the gene matches: 6. The CDR3 sequence: CASGTGTGYEQYF. DNA of the CDR3: TGTGCCAGCGGGACCGGGACAGGCTACGAGCAGTACTTC.

The rearrangement joins TRBV2 to TRBJ2-5, with 10 bases identical to TRBD2. Germline lookup yields CDR1 SNHLY and CDR2 FYNNEI. Trimming at V came to 4 bases and at J to 7 bases, leaving 0 bases not matched to a gene. The CDR3 totals 12 residues. The CDR3 reads CASSGLAGTQYF. CDR3 sequence (DNA): TGTGCCAGCAGTGGACTAGCGGGGACCCAGTACTTC.

This clone was seen once. The V gene is TRBV24-1, the J gene TRBJ2-1; 8 positions match TRBD2. V gave up 7 bases and J gave up 6 bases; unmatched junction bases: 7. This CDR3 comprises 14 residues. Germline V gene lookup returns CDR1 KGHDR and CDR2 SFDVKD. The CDR3 nucleotides are TGTGCCACCAGCTGGACTAGCATGAGCAATGAGCAGTTCTTC. Protein sequence: CATSWTSMSNEQFF.

This rearrangement joins TRBV5-6 to TRBJ2-1, with a possible D match to TRBD2 (5 bases). The ends were cut back, 0 bases at V and 0 bases at J, with 13 bases in the middle. The CDR3 extends over 17 amino acids. Germline CDR1 SGHDT, CDR2 YYEEEE. CDR3: CASSLAARASSYNEQFF. The CDR3 coding sequence is TGTGCCAGCAGCTTGGCAGCGCGGGCCAGCTCCTACAATGAGCAGTTCTTC.

By share, this clone ranks as medium-sized (0.01 to 0.1%). The chain employs TRBV7-7 and TRBJ2-2; 8 nucleotides line up with TRBD1. The CDR3 loop spans 15 amino acids. V lost 4 bases to trimming and J lost 4 bases; unmatched junction nucleotides: 5. The germline V gene encodes CDR1 SSHAT and CDR2 FNYEAQ (reference sequence). The CDR3 spells CASSSGTGPTGELFF. In nucleotides, the CDR3 is TGTGCCAGCAGCTCCGGGACAGGACCCACCGGGGAGCTGTTTTTT. Using reference TRBV7-7 and TRBJ2-2 for the parts outside the CDR3, the full variable domain is GAGVSQSPRYKVTKRGQDVTLRCDPISSHATLYWYQQALGQGPEFLTYFNYEAQPDKSGLPSDRFSAERPEGSISTLTIQRTEQRDSAMYRCASSSGTGPTGELFFGEGSRLTVL.

The rearrangement uses TRBV5-8 and TRBJ2-5; TRBD2 matches at 9 bases. CDR3 size: 13 residues. CDR1 is SGHTS, CDR2 YDEGEE, per germline. Unmatched junction bases numbered 4, after V lost 6 bases and J lost 4 bases. The CDR3 region is CASNGLAIETQYF. CDR3 in DNA: TGTGCCAGCAACGGACTAGCGATAGAGACCCAGTACTTC.

The CDR3 coding sequence is TGCGCCAGCAGTGGCGACTATCCCTACGAGCAGTACTTC. Protein product: CASSGDYPYEQYF. V gene TRBV10-1 combines with J gene TRBJ2-7; tentatively, D is TRBD2 (5 bases). Germline V lookup: CDR1 WNHNN, CDR2 SYGVQD (reference sequence). This CDR3 is built from 13 residues. V gave up 4 bases and J gave up 2 bases, with 9 bases separating them.

The V and J genes are TRBV7-6 and TRBJ2-3; TRBD1 matches 7 bases. The CDR3 length is 15 residues. Germline CDR1 is SGHVS and CDR2 is FNYEAQ. V lost 4 bases, J lost 2 bases, and 6 bases stayed unmatched. CDR3 sequence reads: CASSSLGQITDTQYF. The CDR3 bases are TGTGCCAGCAGCTCCTTGGGACAGATCACAGATACGCAGTATTTT.

The chain couples TRBV3-1 (or the pseudogene TRBV3-2) to TRBJ2-2, with 9 bases lining up with TRBD1. Per the germline V gene, CDR1 is LGHDT and CDR2 is YNNKEL (reference sequence). V shed 4 bases, J shed 2 bases, and the junction held 5 bases outside the gene matches. This CDR3 is built from 16 residues. The CDR3 coding sequence is TGTGCCAGCAGCCCCAGGGACAGGGAAAACACCGGGGAGCTGTTTTTT. This sequence encodes CASSPRDRENTGELFF.

The chain couples TRBV6-5 to TRBJ1-2, with a weak D call TRBD1 (5 bases). Germline V CDR1 and CDR2: MNHEY, SVGAGI. The CDR3 has 15 residues. Trimming took off 6 bases at V and 4 bases at J, with 18 bases between the two ends. DNA of the CDR3: TGTGCCAGCAGGGGTGGGGCAGCAAACTCCTATGGCTACACCTTC. It translates to CASRGGAANSYGYTF.

The chain joins TRBV6-5 to TRBJ2-3, with TRBD2 as a possible D gene (6 bases). V was cut by 5 bases and J by 9 bases, with 12 bases left in between. The CDR3 runs 12 residues. Germline V gives CDR1 MNHEY, CDR2 SVGAGI. In nucleotides, the CDR3 is TGTGCCAGCAGTCGGGGCGGGAACACGCAGTATTTT. This gives the protein CASSRGGNTQYF.

The V gene is TRBV5-1, the J gene TRBJ2-7; TRBD1 aligns across 7 bases. V shed 0 bases, J shed 9 bases, and the junction held 6 bases outside the gene matches. Germline CDR1 SGHRS, CDR2 YFSETQ. This CDR3 is 13 amino acids long. The CDR3 coding sequence is TGCGCCAGCAGCTTGGACAGGGGTTTGTGGCAGTACTTC. Translating gives CASSLDRGLWQYF.

This clone showed up just a few times. The chain has TRBV5-1 and TRBJ2-2; TRBD1 agrees at 7 bases. V shed 4 bases and J 2 bases; nucleotides not matched to a gene: 5. CDR1 is SGHRS, CDR2 YFSETQ, per germline. This CDR3 is built from 15 residues. The CDR3 DNA reads as TGCGCCAGCAGCGCCCGGACAGGCAACACCGGGGAGCTGTTTTTT. The encoded protein is CASSARTGNTGELFF.

V and J are TRBV10-2 and TRBJ1-1; D ambiguous. V gave up 6 bases and J gave up 3 bases, with 14 bases separating them. Germline V gene data show CDR1 as WSHSY and CDR2 as SAAADI. There are 14 residues in the CDR3. The CDR3 region is CASSEVLGYTEAFF. As DNA, the CDR3 is TGCGCCAGCAGCGAGGTCTTGGGGTACACTGAAGCTTTCTTT.

This clone was counted between two and nine times. This chain uses TRBV20-1 with TRBJ1-2, with D uncertain. The CDR3 length is 11 residues. V lost 6 bases, J lost 0 bases, and 5 bases lay in between. The V gene's germline CDR1 is DFQATT and CDR2 SNEGSKA (reference sequence). This CDR3 is CSATANYGYTF. CDR3 coding DNA: TGCAGTGCCACGGCTAACTATGGCTACACCTTC.

This clone was found a few times. V is TRBV2 and J is TRBJ2-7, with no clear D. The CDR3 is 12 amino acids. The V end was cut by 6 bases, the J end by 2 bases, with 8 bases between. Germline V gene lookup returns CDR1 SNHLY and CDR2 FYNNEI. CDR3 in amino acids: CASRHETYEQYF. The CDR3 region has the DNA TGTGCCAGCAGGCACGAGACCTACGAGCAGTACTTC.

The chain carries TRBV7-3 and TRBJ2-2; TRBD1 aligns across 7 bases. This CDR3 is 12 amino acids long. With V trimmed by 8 bases and J by 6 bases, 3 bases remained unmatched. Per germline, CDR1 SGHTA and CDR2 FQGTGA. For the CDR3, the DNA is TGTGCCAGCGGACAGGTCGCCGGGGAGCTGTTTTTT. It codes for CASGQVAGELFF.